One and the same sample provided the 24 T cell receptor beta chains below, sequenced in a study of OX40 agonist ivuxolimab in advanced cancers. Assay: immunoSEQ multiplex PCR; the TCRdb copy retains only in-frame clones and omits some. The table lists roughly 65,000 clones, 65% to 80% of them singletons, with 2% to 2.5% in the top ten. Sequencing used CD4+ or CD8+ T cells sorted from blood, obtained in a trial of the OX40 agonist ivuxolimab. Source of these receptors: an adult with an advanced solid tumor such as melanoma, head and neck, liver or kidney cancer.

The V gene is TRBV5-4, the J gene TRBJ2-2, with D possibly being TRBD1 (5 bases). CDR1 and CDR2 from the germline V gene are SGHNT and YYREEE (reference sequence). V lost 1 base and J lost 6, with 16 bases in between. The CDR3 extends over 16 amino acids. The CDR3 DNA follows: TGTGCCAGCAGCTTGCGTTCCCAGGGAAGCCCCGGGGAGCTGTTTTTT. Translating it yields CASSLRSQGSPGELFF.

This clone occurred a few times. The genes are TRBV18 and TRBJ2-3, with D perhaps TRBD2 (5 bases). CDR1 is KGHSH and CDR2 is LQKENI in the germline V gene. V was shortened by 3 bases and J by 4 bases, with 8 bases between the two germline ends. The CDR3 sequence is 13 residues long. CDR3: CASSPSSPDTQYF. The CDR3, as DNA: TGTGCCAGCTCACCCTCTAGCCCAGATACGCAGTATTTT. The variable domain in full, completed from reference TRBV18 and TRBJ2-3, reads NAGVMQNPRHLVRRRGQEARLRCSPMKGHSHVYWYRQLPEEGLKFMVYLQKENIIDESGMPKERFSAEFPKEGPSILRIQQVVRGDSAAYFCASSPSSPDTQYFGPGTRLTVL.

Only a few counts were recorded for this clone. CDR3 amino acids: CASSQTGTGMNTEAFF. The CDR3 bases are TGCGCCAGCAGCCAAACCGGGACTGGGATGAACACTGAAGCTTTCTTT. The chain couples TRBV4-1 to TRBJ1-1; the D gene is possibly TRBD1 (5 bases). The CDR3 runs 16 residues. Looked up from germline, CDR1 is MGHRA and CDR2 is YSYEKL. With 2 bases removed from V and 0 bases from J, the gap between germline ends came to 13 bases.

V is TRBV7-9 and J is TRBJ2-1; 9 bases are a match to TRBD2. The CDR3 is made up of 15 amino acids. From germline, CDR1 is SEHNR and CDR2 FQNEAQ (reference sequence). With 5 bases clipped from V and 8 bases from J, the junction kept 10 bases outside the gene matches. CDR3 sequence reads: CASSPFSGSGDEQFF. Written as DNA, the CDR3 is TGTGCCAGCAGCCCTTTTAGCGGGAGCGGCGATGAGCAGTTCTTC. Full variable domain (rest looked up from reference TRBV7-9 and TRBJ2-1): DTGVSQNPRHKITKRGQNVTFRCDPISEHNRLYWYRQTLGQGPEFLTYFQNEAQLEKSRLLSDRFSAERPKGSFSTLEIQRTEQGDSAMYLCASSPFSGSGDEQFFGPGTRLTVL.

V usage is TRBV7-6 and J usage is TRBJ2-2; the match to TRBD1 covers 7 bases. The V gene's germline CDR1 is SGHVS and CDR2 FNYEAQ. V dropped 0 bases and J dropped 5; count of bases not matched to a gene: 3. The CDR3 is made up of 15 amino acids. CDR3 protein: CASSLAGTETGELFF. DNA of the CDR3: TGTGCCAGCAGCTTAGCCGGGACAGAAACCGGGGAGCTGTTTTTT.

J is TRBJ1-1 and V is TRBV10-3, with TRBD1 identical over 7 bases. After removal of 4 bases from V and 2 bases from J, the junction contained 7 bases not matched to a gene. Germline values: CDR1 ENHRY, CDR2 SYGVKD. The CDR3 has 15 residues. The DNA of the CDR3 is TGTGCCATCAGTGGACGGGACAGCTACAACACTGAAGCTTTCTTT. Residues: CAISGRDSYNTEAFF.

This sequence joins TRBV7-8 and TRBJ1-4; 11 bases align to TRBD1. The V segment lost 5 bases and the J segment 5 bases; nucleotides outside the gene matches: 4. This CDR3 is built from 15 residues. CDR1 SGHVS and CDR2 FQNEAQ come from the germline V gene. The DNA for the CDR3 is TGTGCCAGCAGCGCCTGGACAGGGGGCAATGAAAAACTGTTTTTT. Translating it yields CASSAWTGGNEKLFF.

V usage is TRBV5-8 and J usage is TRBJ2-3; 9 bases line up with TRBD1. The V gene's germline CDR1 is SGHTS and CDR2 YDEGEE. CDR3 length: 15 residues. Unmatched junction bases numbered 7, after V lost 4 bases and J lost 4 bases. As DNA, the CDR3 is TGTGCCAGCAGCCCGACAGGGGGGGAGGCAGATACGCAGTATTTT. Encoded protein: CASSPTGGEADTQYF.

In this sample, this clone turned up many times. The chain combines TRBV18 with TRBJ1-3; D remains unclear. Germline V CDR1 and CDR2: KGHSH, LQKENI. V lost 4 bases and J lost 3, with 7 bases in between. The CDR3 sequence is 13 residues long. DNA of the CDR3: TGTGCCAGCTCACGAGTGGATGGAAACACCATATATTTT. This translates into CASSRVDGNTIYF.

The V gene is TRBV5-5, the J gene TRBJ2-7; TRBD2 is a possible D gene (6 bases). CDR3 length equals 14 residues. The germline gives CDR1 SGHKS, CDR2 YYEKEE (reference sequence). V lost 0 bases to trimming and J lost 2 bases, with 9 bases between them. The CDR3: CASSLAGEAYEQYF. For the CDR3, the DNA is TGTGCCAGCAGCTTGGCGGGGGAGGCCTACGAGCAGTACTTC.

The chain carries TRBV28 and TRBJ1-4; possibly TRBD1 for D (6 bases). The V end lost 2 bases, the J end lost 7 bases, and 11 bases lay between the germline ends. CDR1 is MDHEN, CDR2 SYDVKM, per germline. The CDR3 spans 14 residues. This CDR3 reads CASSLGGQGEKLFF. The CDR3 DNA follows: TGTGCCAGCAGTTTAGGGGGCCAGGGTGAAAAACTGTTTTTT.

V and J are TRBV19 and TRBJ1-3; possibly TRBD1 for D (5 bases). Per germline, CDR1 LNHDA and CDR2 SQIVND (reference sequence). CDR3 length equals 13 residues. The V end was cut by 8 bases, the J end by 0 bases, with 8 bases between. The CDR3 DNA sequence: TGTGCCAGTGGGACGGGCTCTGGAAACACCATATATTTT. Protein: CASGTGSGNTIYF.

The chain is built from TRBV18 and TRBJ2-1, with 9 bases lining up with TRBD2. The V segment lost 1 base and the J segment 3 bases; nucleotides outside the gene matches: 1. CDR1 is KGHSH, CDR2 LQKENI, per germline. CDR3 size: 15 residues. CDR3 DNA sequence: TGTGCCAGCTCACCACGACTAGCGGACTACAATGAGCAGTTCTTC. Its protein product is CASSPRLADYNEQFF.

The DNA of the CDR3 is TGCGCCAGCAGCTTGCAACAGACCACCGGGGAGCTGTTTTTT. It encodes CASSLQQTTGELFF. The genes are TRBV5-1 and TRBJ2-2; D gene unclear. CDR1 and CDR2 (germline): SGHRS, YFSETQ. The V end was cut by 1 base, the J end by 4 bases, with 8 bases between. The CDR3 runs to 14 residues.

The CDR3 reads CASSLKGGSPLHF. CDR3 bases: TGTGCCAGCAGCTTAAAGGGGGGATCACCCCTCCACTTT. The rearrangement uses TRBV7-2 and TRBJ1-6, with D maybe TRBD1 (6 bases). The germline CDR1 and CDR2 sequences are SGHTA and FQGNSA. V lost 2 bases, J lost 10 bases, and 9 bases lay in between. This CDR3 contains 13 residues.

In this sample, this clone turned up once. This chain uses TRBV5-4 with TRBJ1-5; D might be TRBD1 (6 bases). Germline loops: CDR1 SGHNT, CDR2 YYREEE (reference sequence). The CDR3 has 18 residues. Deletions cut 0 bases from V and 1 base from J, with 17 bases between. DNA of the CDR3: TGTGCCAGCAGCTTGGGGGTGACAGGCGGATGGAGCAATCAGCCCCAGCATTTT. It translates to CASSLGVTGGWSNQPQHF.

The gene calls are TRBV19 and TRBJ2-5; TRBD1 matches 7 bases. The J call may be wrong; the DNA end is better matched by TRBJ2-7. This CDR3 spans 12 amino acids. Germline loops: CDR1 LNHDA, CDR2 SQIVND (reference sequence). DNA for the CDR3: TGTGCCACACCGGGACAGCTCTACGAGCAGTACTTC. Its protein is CATPGQLYEQYF.

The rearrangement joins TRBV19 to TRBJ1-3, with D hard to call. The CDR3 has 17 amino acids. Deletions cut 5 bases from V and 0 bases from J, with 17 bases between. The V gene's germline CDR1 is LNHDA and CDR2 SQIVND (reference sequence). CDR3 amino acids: CASSFGRRQNSGNTIYF. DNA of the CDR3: TGTGCCAGTAGTTTCGGACGGAGGCAAAACTCTGGAAACACCATATATTTT.

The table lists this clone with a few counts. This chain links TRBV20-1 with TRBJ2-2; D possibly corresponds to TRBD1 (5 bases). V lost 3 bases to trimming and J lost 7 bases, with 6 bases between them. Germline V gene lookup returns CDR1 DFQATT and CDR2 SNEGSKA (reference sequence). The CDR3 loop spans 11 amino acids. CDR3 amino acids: CSASRGGELFF. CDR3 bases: TGCAGTGCTAGTAGGGGCGGGGAGCTGTTTTTT.

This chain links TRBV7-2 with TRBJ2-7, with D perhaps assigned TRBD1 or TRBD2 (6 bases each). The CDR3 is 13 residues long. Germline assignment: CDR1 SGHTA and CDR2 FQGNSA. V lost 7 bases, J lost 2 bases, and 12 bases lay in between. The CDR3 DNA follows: TGTGCCAGCATCAGGGGCGGGACCTACGAGCAGTACTTC. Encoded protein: CASIRGGTYEQYF.

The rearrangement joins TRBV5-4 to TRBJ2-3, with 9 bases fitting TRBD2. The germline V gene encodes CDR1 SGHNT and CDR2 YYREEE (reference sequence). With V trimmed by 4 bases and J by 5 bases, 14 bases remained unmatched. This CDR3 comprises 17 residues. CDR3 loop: CASSAGGGGGAQDTQYF. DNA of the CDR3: TGTGCCAGCAGCGCCGGAGGGGGCGGGGGGGCACAAGATACGCAGTATTTT.

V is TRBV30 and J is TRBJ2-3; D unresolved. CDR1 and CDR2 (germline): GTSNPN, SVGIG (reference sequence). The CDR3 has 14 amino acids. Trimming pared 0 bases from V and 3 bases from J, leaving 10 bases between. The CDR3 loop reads CAWSVLGVTDTQYF. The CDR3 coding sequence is TGTGCCTGGAGTGTACTTGGGGTTACAGATACGCAGTATTTT.

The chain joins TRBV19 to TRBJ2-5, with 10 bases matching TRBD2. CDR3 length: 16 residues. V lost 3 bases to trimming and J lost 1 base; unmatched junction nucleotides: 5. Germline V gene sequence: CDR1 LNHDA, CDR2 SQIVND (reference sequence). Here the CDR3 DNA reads TGTGCCAGTAGTATCGGGGGACTAGCGACCCAAGAGACCCAGTACTTC. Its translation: CASSIGGLATQETQYF. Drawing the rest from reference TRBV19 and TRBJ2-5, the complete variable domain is DGGITQSPKYLFRKEGQNVTLSCEQNLNHDAMYWYRQDPGQGLRLIYYSQIVNDFQKGDIAEGYSVSREKKESFPLTVTSAQKNPTAFYLCASSIGGLATQETQYFGPGTRLLVL.

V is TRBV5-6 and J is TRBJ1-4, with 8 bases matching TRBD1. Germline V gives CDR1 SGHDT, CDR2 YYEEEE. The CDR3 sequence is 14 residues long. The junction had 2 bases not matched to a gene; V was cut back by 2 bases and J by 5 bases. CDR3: CASSFGDRNEKLFF. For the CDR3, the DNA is TGTGCCAGCAGCTTTGGGGACAGGAATGAAAAACTGTTTTTT.